This entry lists 8 T cell receptor beta chains sequenced from one sample in a study of OX40 agonist ivuxolimab in advanced cancers. Libraries were prepared through the immunoSEQ multiplex PCR assay. The table was pulled from immuneACCESS by TCRdb, which kept in-frame rearrangements only. Such tables lose some clones; where checked, under half of the loss comes from unresolved V genes, and the rest has no known cause. A total of nearly 65,000 clones appear in this sample, 91% of them only once. Jointly, the top ten make up around 3.9% of the sample. This specimen consisted of CD4+ or CD8+ T cells sorted from blood, obtained in a trial of the OX40 agonist ivuxolimab. Receptor source: an adult with an advanced solid tumor such as melanoma, head and neck, liver or kidney cancer.

This rearrangement joins TRBV27 to TRBJ1-2; D is ambiguous. Germline CDR1 is MNHEY and CDR2 is SMNVEV (reference sequence). The V end lost 6 bases, the J end lost 4 bases, and 12 bases lay between the germline ends. The CDR3 is 13 residues long. This CDR3 is CASRPSTFYGYTF. CDR3 nucleotide sequence: TGTGCCAGCAGACCCTCCACCTTCTATGGCTACACCTTC.

The rearrangement links TRBV19 to TRBJ1-2, with D perhaps TRBD1 (5 bases). Trimming cost V 0 bases and J 2 bases, with 10 bases left between them. From germline, CDR1 is LNHDA and CDR2 SQIVND (reference sequence). CDR3 length: 15 residues. CDR3 in DNA: TGTGCCAGTAGTATAGAAGACAGTCAAAACTATGGCTACACCTTC. Amino acids: CASSIEDSQNYGYTF.

This clone is deemed medium-sized. The CDR3 DNA is TGTGCCAGCAGTTTCGGGACAGGGGAAGAGACCCAGTACTTC. This encodes CASSFGTGEETQYF. The chain is built from TRBV25-1 and TRBJ2-5, with 10 positions matching TRBD1. CDR3 length: 14 amino acids. V was clipped by 5 bases and J by 3 bases; unmatched bases: 3. Germline-derived CDR1 and CDR2 are MGHDK and SYGVNS.

This clone showed up just once. The gene calls are TRBV4-1 and TRBJ1-5; maybe TRBD1 (5 bases). Trimming cost V 4 bases and J 4 bases, with 17 bases left between them. This CDR3 is 16 amino acids long. Per germline, CDR1 MGHRA and CDR2 YSYEKL. The CDR3 protein is CASSLEKLQENQPQHF. The DNA for the CDR3 is TGCGCCAGCAGCCTCGAAAAGTTACAGGAGAATCAGCCCCAGCATTTT.

The J gene is TRBJ2-1, the V gene TRBV5-1; 15 bases fit TRBD2. Germline loops: CDR1 SGHRS, CDR2 YFSETQ. The CDR3 has 17 amino acids. V gave up 4 bases and J gave up 4 bases; unmatched junction bases: 6. The CDR3 DNA reads TGCGCCAGCAGCCTTGGACTAGCGGGGGGGTTTTACAATGAGCAGTTCTTC. As protein: CASSLGLAGGFYNEQFF.

J is TRBJ2-1 and V is TRBV18; 10 bases match TRBD2. The germline gives CDR1 KGHSH, CDR2 LQKENI. Trimming removed 4 bases from V and 7 bases from J; junction bases left unmatched: 16. CDR3 length: 18 residues. Here the CDR3 DNA reads TGTGCCAGCTCACATTTTAGCGGGAGGCTAGGGGGTTGGAATGAGCAGTTCTTC. Amino acids: CASSHFSGRLGGWNEQFF.

With regard to this clone: At one boundary the junction diverges from the germline segment, which might be a read error. The chain uses TRBV5-4 and TRBJ2-1, with 7 bases lining up with TRBD2. Germline V lookup: CDR1 SGHNT, CDR2 YYREEE (reference sequence). The CDR3 is made up of 12 amino acids. The CDR3 is CASSTAGEALIF. The CDR3 DNA reads TGTGCCAGCAGCACCGCGGGAGAGGCTTTGATCTTC.

V usage is TRBV28 and J usage is TRBJ2-3; D gene uncertain. CDR1 is MDHEN, CDR2 SYDVKM, per germline. This CDR3 comprises 14 residues. The V gene lost 3 bases and the J gene lost 1 base, with 8 bases spanning the gap. The CDR3 region is CASSFLSGTDTQYF. In nucleotides, the CDR3 is TGTGCCAGCAGTTTCCTCTCAGGCACAGATACGCAGTATTTT.